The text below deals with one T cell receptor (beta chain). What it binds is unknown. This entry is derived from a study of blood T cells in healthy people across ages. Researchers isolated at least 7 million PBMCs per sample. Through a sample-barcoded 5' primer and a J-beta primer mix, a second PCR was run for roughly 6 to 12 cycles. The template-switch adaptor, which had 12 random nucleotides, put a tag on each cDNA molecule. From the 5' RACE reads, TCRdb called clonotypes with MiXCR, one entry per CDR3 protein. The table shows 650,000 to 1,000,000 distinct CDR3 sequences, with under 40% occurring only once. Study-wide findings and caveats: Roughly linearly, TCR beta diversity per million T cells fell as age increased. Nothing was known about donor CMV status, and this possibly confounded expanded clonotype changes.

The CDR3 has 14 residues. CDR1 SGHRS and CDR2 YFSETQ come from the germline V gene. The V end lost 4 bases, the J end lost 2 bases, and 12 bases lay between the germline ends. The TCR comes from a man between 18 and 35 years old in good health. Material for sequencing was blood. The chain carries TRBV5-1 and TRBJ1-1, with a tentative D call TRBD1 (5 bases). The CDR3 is CASSGDEINTEAFF. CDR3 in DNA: TGCGCCAGCAGCGGGGACGAGATAAACACTGAAGCTTTCTTT.